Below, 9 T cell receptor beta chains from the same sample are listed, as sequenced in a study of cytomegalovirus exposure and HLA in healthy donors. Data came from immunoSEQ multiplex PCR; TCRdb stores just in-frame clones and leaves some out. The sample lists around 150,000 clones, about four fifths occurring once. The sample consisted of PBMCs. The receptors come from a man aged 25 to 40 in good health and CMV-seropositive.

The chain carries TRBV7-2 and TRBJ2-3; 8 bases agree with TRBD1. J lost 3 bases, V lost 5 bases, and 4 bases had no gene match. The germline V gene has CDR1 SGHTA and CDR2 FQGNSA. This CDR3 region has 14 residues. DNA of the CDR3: TGTGCCAGCAGCCGGACAGGGCTTACAGATACGCAGTATTTT. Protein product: CASSRTGLTDTQYF.

DNA for the CDR3: TGTGCCAGCAGCCCAGGGGGCGGTAATCAGCCCCAGCATTTT. This sequence encodes CASSPGGGNQPQHF. The V call is TRBV7-9, the J call TRBJ1-5, with 8 bases lining up with TRBD1. The V and J ends lost 5 bases and 4 bases, in that order; junction bases with no gene match: 4. Per the germline V gene, CDR1 is SEHNR and CDR2 is FQNEAQ (reference sequence). The length of the CDR3 is 14 residues. Full variable domain (rest looked up from reference TRBV7-9 and TRBJ1-5): DTGVSQNPRHKITKRGQNVTFRCDPISEHNRLYWYRQTLGQGPEFLTYFQNEAQLEKSRLLSDRFSAERPKGSFSTLEIQRTEQGDSAMYLCASSPGGGNQPQHFGDGTRLSIL.

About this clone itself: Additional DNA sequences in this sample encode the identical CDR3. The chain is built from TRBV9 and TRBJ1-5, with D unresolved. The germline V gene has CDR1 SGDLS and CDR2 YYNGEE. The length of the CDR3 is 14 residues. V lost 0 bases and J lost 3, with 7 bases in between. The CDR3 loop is CASSVGGDNQPQHF. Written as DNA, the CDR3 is TGTGCCAGCAGCGTAGGAGGTGACAATCAGCCCCAGCATTTT.

The CDR3 here is CASSFQWGANTEAFF. In DNA, the CDR3 is TGTGCCAGCAGTTTCCAGTGGGGCGCGAACACTGAAGCTTTCTTT. V usage is TRBV27 and J usage is TRBJ1-1; D may be TRBD1 (5 bases). This CDR3 contains 15 residues. The ends were cut back, 3 bases at V and 1 base at J, with 12 bases in the middle. Germline V gene data show CDR1 as MNHEY and CDR2 as SMNVEV (reference sequence).

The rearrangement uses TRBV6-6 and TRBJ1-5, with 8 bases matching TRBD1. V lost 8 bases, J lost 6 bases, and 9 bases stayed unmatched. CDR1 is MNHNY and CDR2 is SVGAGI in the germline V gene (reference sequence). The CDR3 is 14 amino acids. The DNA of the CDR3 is TGTGCCAGCGGAAAGGACAGGGCCGCTCAGCCCCAGCATTTT. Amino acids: CASGKDRAAQPQHF.

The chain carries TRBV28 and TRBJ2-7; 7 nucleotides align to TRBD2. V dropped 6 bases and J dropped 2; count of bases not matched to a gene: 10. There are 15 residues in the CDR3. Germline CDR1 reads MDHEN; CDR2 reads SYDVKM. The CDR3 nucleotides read TGTGCCAGCAGCTTAGGCGGGACTATCCCCTACGAGCAGTACTTC. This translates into CASSLGGTIPYEQYF.

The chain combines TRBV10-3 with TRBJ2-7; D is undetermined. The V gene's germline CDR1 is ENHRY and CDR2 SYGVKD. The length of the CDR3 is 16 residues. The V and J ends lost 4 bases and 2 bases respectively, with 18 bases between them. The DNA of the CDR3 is TGTGCCATCAGTGGAGACATGGTAAAAGTGCCCTACGAGCAGTACTTC. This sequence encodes CAISGDMVKVPYEQYF.

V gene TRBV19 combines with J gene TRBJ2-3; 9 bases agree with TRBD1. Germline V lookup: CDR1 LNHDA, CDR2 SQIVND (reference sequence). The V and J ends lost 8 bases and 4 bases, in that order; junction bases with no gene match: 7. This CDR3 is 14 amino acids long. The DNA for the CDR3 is TGTGCCAGTGGGCCGGGACAGGGCTCAGATACGCAGTATTTT. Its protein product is CASGPGQGSDTQYF.

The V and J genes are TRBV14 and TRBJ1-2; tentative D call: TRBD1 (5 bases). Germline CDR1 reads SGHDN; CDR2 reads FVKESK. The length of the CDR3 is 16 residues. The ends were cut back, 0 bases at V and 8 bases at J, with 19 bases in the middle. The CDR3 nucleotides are TGTGCCAGCAGCCAAGATCGGCGTGGAGGGGAGGACGGCTACACCTTC. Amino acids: CASSQDRRGGEDGYTF.